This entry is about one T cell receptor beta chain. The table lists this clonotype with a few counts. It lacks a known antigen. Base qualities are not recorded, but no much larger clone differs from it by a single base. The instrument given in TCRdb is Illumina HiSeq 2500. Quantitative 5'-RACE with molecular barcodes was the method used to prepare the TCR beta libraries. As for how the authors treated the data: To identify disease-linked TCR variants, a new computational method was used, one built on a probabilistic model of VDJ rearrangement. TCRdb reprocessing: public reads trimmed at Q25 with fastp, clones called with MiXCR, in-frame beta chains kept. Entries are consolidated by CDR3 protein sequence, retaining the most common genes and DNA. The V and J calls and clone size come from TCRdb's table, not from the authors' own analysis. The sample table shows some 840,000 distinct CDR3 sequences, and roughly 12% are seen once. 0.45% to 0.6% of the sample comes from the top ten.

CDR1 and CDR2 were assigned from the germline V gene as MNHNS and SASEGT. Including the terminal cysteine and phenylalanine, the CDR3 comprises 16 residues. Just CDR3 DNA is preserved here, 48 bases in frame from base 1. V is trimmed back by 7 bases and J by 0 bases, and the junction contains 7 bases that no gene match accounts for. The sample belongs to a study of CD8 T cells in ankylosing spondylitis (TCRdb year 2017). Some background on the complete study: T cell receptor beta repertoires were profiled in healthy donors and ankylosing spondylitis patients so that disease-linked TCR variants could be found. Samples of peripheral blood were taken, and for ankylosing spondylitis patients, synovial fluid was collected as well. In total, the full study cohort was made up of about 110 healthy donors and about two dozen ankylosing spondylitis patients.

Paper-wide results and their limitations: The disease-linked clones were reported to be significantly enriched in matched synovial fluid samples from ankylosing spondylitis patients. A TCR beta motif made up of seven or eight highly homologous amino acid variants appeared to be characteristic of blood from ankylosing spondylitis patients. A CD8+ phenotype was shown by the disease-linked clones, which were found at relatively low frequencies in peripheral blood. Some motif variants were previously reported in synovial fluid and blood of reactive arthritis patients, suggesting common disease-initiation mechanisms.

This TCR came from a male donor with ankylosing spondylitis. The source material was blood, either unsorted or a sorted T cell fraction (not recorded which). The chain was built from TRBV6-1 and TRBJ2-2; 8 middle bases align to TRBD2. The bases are TGTGCCAGCACTCGGTTAGCGGGGACGAACACCGGGGAGCTGTTTTTT. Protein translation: CASTRLAGTNTGELFF.